The 9 T cell receptor beta chains given below trace back to one sample, sequenced in a study of blood T cell repertoires in COVID-19. Using immunoSEQ multiplex PCR, the repertoire was profiled, and TCRdb retains in-frame clones only, with some absent. The sample has around 200,000 clones; approximately 85% are singletons. Sample: peripheral blood. The origin of the receptors is a human donor with active or convalescent COVID-19. The donor label of this sample is uncertain.

The CDR3 coding sequence is TGTGCCAGCAGCGTGACTAGCGGGGAGGCGACCGGGGAGCTGTTTTTT. This gives the protein CASSVTSGEATGELFF. This chain connects TRBV9 to TRBJ2-2; the match to TRBD2 covers 11 bases. Germline V gene lookup returns CDR1 SGDLS and CDR2 YYNGEE. The CDR3 sequence is 16 residues long. V shed 2 bases, J shed 5 bases, and the junction held 5 bases outside the gene matches.

The gene calls are TRBV29-1 and TRBJ1-2; tentative D call: TRBD1 (6 bases). Trimming left V 0 bases short and J 2 bases short, with 10 bases between. CDR1 and CDR2 (germline): SQVTM, ANQGSEA. The CDR3 totals 14 residues. CDR3 DNA: TGCAGCGTTGAAGATTTAACAGGGAACTATGGCTACACCTTC. Translated: CSVEDLTGNYGYTF.

The rearrangement uses TRBV19 and TRBJ2-7, with 8 bases aligning to TRBD2. CDR1 and CDR2 from the germline V gene are LNHDA and SQIVND (reference sequence). J lost 3 bases, V lost 2 bases, and 6 bases had no gene match. CDR3 length equals 15 residues. The CDR3, as DNA: TGTGCCAGTAGTATACGTGGGGGACTAGACTACGAGCAGTACTTC. Protein sequence: CASSIRGGLDYEQYF. Full variable domain (rest looked up from reference TRBV19 and TRBJ2-7): DGGITQSPKYLFRKEGQNVTLSCEQNLNHDAMYWYRQDPGQGLRLIYYSQIVNDFQKGDIAEGYSVSREKKESFPLTVTSAQKNPTAFYLCASSIRGGLDYEQYFGPGTRLTVT.

In its sample, this clone was seen once. The chain has TRBV28 and TRBJ1-6, with 7 bases lining up with TRBD1. Unmatched junction bases numbered 13, after V lost 7 bases and J lost 7 bases. CDR1 is MDHEN, CDR2 SYDVKM, per germline. The CDR3 is 16 amino acids. CDR3 bases: TGTGCCAGCATCCCCGGTGGGTTACAGGGGAATTCACCCCTCCACTTT. Protein: CASIPGGLQGNSPLHF.

This clone was seen once. In nucleotides, the CDR3 is TGTGCCAGCAGCTCTTCTTCTGGGGCCAACGTCCTGACTTTC. This gives the protein CASSSSSGANVLTF. The gene calls are TRBV11-3 and TRBJ2-6; the D is unclear. The V end was cut by 4 bases, the J end by 1 base, with 5 bases between. Per germline, CDR1 SGHNT and CDR2 YENEEA. The CDR3 runs to 14 residues. Together with reference TRBV11-3 and TRBJ2-6, the CDR3 gives the full variable domain: EAGVVQSPRYKIIEKKQPVAFWCNPISGHNTLYWYLQNLGQGPELLIRYENEEAVDDSQLPKDRFSAERLKGVDSTLKIQPAELGDSAVYLCASSSSSGANVLTFGAGSRLTVL.

The gene calls are TRBV4-1 and TRBJ2-5, with TRBD1 identical over 9 bases. Losses at the gene ends were 5 bases for V and 9 bases for J; bases not matched to a gene: 10. The germline V gene encodes CDR1 MGHRA and CDR2 YSYEKL. This CDR3 comprises 14 residues. The CDR3 region has the DNA TGCGCCAGCAGCTTTCCGGACAGGGGATGGCCCCAGTACTTC. Protein: CASSFPDRGWPQYF.

The chain employs TRBV3-1 (or the pseudogene TRBV3-2) and TRBJ1-1; no definite D call. Per the germline V gene, CDR1 is LGHDT and CDR2 is YNNKEL (reference sequence). CDR3 length: 12 amino acids. The V end lost 4 bases, the J end lost 12 bases, and 15 bases lay between the germline ends. The CDR3 region is CASSPPGSVSFF. CDR3 nucleotide sequence: TGTGCCAGCAGCCCTCCGGGGTCGGTGTCTTTCTTT.

The V and J genes are TRBV24-1 and TRBJ2-1, with 10 positions matching TRBD2. Germline CDR1 KGHDR, CDR2 SFDVKD. The CDR3 consists of 20 residues. Trimming at V came to 4 bases and at J to 2 bases, leaving 16 bases not matched to a gene. The CDR3 coding sequence is TGTGCCACCAGTGAAGTAGGGACGGGCCCTAGCGGGAGTACCTACAATGAGCAGTTCTTC. Translation gives CATSEVGTGPSGSTYNEQFF.

The chain carries TRBV5-1 and TRBJ1-2, with D tentatively TRBD1 (5 bases). The CDR3 loop spans 15 amino acids. From germline, CDR1 is SGHRS and CDR2 YFSETQ. Trimming stripped 3 bases from V and 4 bases from J, with 16 bases between. The CDR3 DNA reads TGCGCCAGCAGCTGGGCCGGGGGGACGGGCTATGGCTACACCTTC. This encodes CASSWAGGTGYGYTF.